This entry lists 23 T cell receptor beta chains sequenced from one sample in a study of blood T cells in healthy people across ages (dated by TCRdb to about 2015). The library was made by 5' RACE. The instrument was an Illumina HiSeq 2500. A second about 6 to 11 cycle PCR used a sample-barcoded 5' primer and a J-beta primer mix. TCRdb reanalyzed the raw reads on its own, using fastp at Q25 for trimming and MiXCR for clone calling, and kept in-frame beta chains. All rows with the same CDR3 protein become a single entry with the most common DNA and genes. Counted in this sample were hundreds of thousands of distinct CDR3 sequences; 52% of them appeared once. About 13% of the sample belongs to the ten largest clones. The source material was blood. These receptors all stem from an elderly woman in good health.

The gene calls are TRBV18 and TRBJ1-1; 7 bases are shared with TRBD1. With V trimmed by 3 bases and J by 12 bases, 10 bases remained unmatched. CDR1 and CDR2 from the germline V gene are KGHSH and LQKENI. This CDR3 has 13 residues. DNA for the CDR3: TGTGCCAGCTCACCCCCGGGACAGAATACACCTTTCTTT. It yields the protein CASSPPGQNTPFF.

The rearrangement links TRBV12-3 or TRBV12-4 to TRBJ2-6; a possible D gene is TRBD2 (5 bases). The CDR3 has 16 amino acids. Trimming removed 2 bases at V and 1 base at J, with 9 bases between. CDR3 sequence (DNA): TGTGCCAGCAGTTTATCAAGGACTTCTGGGGCCAACGTCCTGACTTTC. Its protein is CASSLSRTSGANVLTF.

About this clonotype: This may come from a read error, since a much larger clone is one base off. Written as DNA, the CDR3 is TGCAGCATTGGCCGGACAAGTCCCTACGAGCAGTACTTC. This encodes CSIGRTSPYEQYF. The rearrangement joins TRBV29-1 to TRBJ2-7, with D possibly being TRBD1 (5 bases). CDR1 and CDR2 (germline): SQVTM, ANQGSEA. V lost 8 bases, J lost 2 bases, and 16 bases lay in between. The length of the CDR3 is 13 residues.

This clonotype was picked up one time. In DNA form, the CDR3 reads TGTGCCAGTAGTATAGTAGTAGGTAACAATGAGCAGTTCTTC. Its translation: CASSIVVGNNEQFF. The V and J genes are TRBV19 and TRBJ2-1; D is unclear. The V end lost 1 base, the J end lost 5 bases, and 9 bases lay between the germline ends. CDR3 length: 14 amino acids. Germline CDR1 reads LNHDA; CDR2 reads SQIVND (reference sequence). Filled out from reference TRBV19 and TRBJ2-1, the complete variable domain reads DGGITQSPKYLFRKEGQNVTLSCEQNLNHDAMYWYRQDPGQGLRLIYYSQIVNDFQKGDIAEGYSVSREKKESFPLTVTSAQKNPTAFYLCASSIVVGNNEQFFGPGTRLTVL.

The V call is TRBV20-1, the J call TRBJ2-5; D gene unclear. Germline CDR1 reads DFQATT; CDR2 reads SNEGSKA (reference sequence). There are 12 residues in the CDR3. The V end was cut by 3 bases, the J end by 1 base, with 6 bases between. The CDR3 nucleotides read TGCAGTGCTAGCGTCCGCCAAGAGACCCAGTACTTC. Amino acids: CSASVRQETQYF.

V is TRBV6-1 and J is TRBJ2-7, with 7 bases that match TRBD1. This CDR3 has 12 residues. CDR1 and CDR2 (germline): MNHNS, SASEGT. Trimming cost V 4 bases and J 4 bases; bases outside gene matches: 1. The CDR3 spells CASSGDRYEQYF. The CDR3 DNA follows: TGTGCCAGCAGTGGGGACAGATACGAGCAGTACTTC.

J is TRBJ2-7 and V is TRBV29-1; TRBD1 aligns across 7 bases. With V trimmed by 7 bases and J by 7 bases, 19 bases remained unmatched. CDR1 and CDR2 from the germline V gene are SQVTM and ANQGSEA. The CDR3 is made up of 15 amino acids. As DNA, the CDR3 is TGCAGCGCACGACAGGGTCCACCTCCATACAATGAGCAGTACTTC. This encodes CSARQGPPPYNEQYF.

A remark on this clonotype: This could be a read error, since a much larger clone is one nucleotide away. V is TRBV7-3 and J is TRBJ2-3; possible D gene TRBD1, 5 bases. Between the trimmed V and J ends, which lost 1 base and 0 bases, there was a span of 17 bases. The CDR3 loop spans 18 amino acids. Germline values: CDR1 SGHTA, CDR2 FQGTGA. CDR3 sequence (DNA): TGTGCCAGCAGCTTAAGAACAGGCTTTGCGATTAGCACAGATACGCAGTATTTT. It yields the protein CASSLRTGFAISTDTQYF.

The sample holds a few counts of this clonotype. One base away lies a much larger clone, so this may be a sequencing read error. The conserved phenylalanine or tryptophan normally closing the CDR3 is absent here, so this likely arose from a read error. V gene TRBV27 combines with J gene TRBJ2-1, with D perhaps TRBD2 (7 bases). CDR1 is MNHEY and CDR2 is SMNVEV in the germline V gene (reference sequence). The CDR3 has 13 amino acids. V shed 7 bases and J shed 5 bases, with 12 bases lying between them. CDR3 bases: TGTGCCAGCATCGGGGGGCGAAACAATGAGCAGTTCGTC. Protein product: CASIGGRNNEQFV.

This clonotype was counted many times. The chain uses TRBV5-1 and TRBJ1-2; D call uncertain. In germline, CDR1 is SGHRS, CDR2 YFSETQ. Trimming pared 0 bases from V and 4 bases from J, leaving 7 bases between. The CDR3 consists of 13 residues. The CDR3 DNA sequence: TGCGCCAGCAGCTTGGAGTCAGTCTATGGCTACACCTTC. Encoded protein: CASSLESVYGYTF. The variable domain in full, with the rest retrieved from reference TRBV5-1 and TRBJ1-2, is KAGVTQTPRYLIKTRGQQVTLSCSPISGHRSVSWYQQTPGQGLQFLFEYFSETQRNKGNFPGRFSGRQFSNSRSEMNVSTLELGDSALYLCASSLESVYGYTFGSGTRLTVV.

The J gene is TRBJ1-1, the V gene TRBV11-2; D may be TRBD1 (5 bases). Germline CDR1 SGHAT, CDR2 FQNNGV. The CDR3 spans 14 residues. The CDR3 spells CVGSPTGRKTEAFF. In DNA form, the CDR3 reads TGTGTCGGCAGCCCGACGGGACGTAAGACTGAAGCTTTCTTT. The whole variable domain, remainder taken from reference TRBV11-2 and TRBJ1-1, is EAGVAQSPRYKIIEKRQSVAFWCNPISGHATLYWYQQILGQGPKLLIQFQNNGVVDDSQLPKDRFSAERLKGVDSTLKIQPAKLEDSAVYLCVGSPTGRKTEAFFGQGTRLTVV.

This clonotype was recorded at least ten times. The genes are TRBV9 and TRBJ2-7; D not resolved. Per germline, CDR1 SGDLS and CDR2 YYNGEE. The CDR3 has 15 residues. V was pared by 0 bases and J by 2 bases, with 12 bases between. CDR3 DNA: TGTGCCAGCAGCGTAGACGTAAGCGTAACCTACGAGCAGTACTTC. As protein: CASSVDVSVTYEQYF.

This clonotype was detected ten times or more. The gene calls are TRBV24-1 and TRBJ2-1; no definite D call. Trimming removed 4 bases at V and 2 bases at J, with 8 bases between. The CDR3 is 14 amino acids. Per the germline V gene, CDR1 is KGHDR and CDR2 is SFDVKD. The CDR3 region is CATSEESAYNEQFF. CDR3 DNA: TGTGCCACCAGTGAAGAAAGCGCCTACAATGAGCAGTTCTTC.

The chain carries TRBV28 and TRBJ2-6; D gene uncertain. This CDR3 comprises 12 residues. Trimming removed 6 bases from V and 7 bases from J, with 7 bases in between. From germline, CDR1 is MDHEN and CDR2 SYDVKM. The DNA of the CDR3 is TGTGCCAGCAGAGACAACGCCAACGTCCTGACTTTC. This codes for CASRDNANVLTF.

This clonotype was seen ten or more times. V gene TRBV6-6 combines with J gene TRBJ2-3; 7 nucleotides align to TRBD2. CDR3 size: 15 residues. The germline V gene has CDR1 MNHNY and CDR2 SVGAGI (reference sequence). J gave up 3 bases and V 8 bases, and 11 bases lay outside the gene matches. CDR3 amino acids: CASFTLAALTDTQYF. CDR3 in DNA: TGTGCCAGCTTTACCCTAGCGGCTCTTACAGATACGCAGTATTTT.

This clonotype has a count of ten or more. The gene calls are TRBV7-2 and TRBJ2-3; 10 nucleotides align to TRBD2. This CDR3 is 17 amino acids long. J lost 2 bases, V lost 4 bases, and 9 bases had no gene match. The germline CDR1 and CDR2 sequences are SGHTA and FQGNSA. CDR3 residues: CASSSPFSGGITDTQYF. CDR3 DNA: TGTGCCAGCAGCTCACCCTTTAGCGGGGGGATCACAGATACGCAGTATTTT.

The chain combines TRBV20-1 with TRBJ2-3; 9 nucleotides agree with TRBD2. With V trimmed by 1 base and J by 1 base, 9 bases remained unmatched. The CDR3 has 17 residues. Germline V gene lookup returns CDR1 DFQATT and CDR2 SNEGSKA (reference sequence). CDR3 bases: TGCAGTGCTAGAGCTCCTGGGGCTAGCGGGGGCACAGATACGCAGTATTTT. This encodes CSARAPGASGGTDTQYF.

The chain combines TRBV7-9 with TRBJ2-1; 8 bases match TRBD1. CDR1 SEHNR and CDR2 FQNEAQ come from the germline V gene (reference sequence). The CDR3 has 17 residues. With 5 bases clipped from V and 7 bases from J, the junction kept 16 bases outside the gene matches. Here the CDR3 DNA reads TGTGCCAGCAGCCCTGTCAGGGGGCCCCTGGGGGTTAATGAGCAGTTCTTC. Its translation: CASSPVRGPLGVNEQFF.

The J gene is TRBJ2-5, the V gene TRBV12-3 or TRBV12-4; unclear D gene. V was pared by 7 bases and J by 4 bases, with 13 bases between. The CDR3 extends over 13 amino acids. The CDR3 here is CASIRSWGETQYF. CDR3 in DNA: TGTGCCAGCATACGATCCTGGGGAGAGACCCAGTACTTC.

This clonotype was found many times. The J gene is TRBJ2-7, the V gene TRBV20-1, with D perhaps being TRBD1 or TRBD2 (5 bases each). V was shortened by 5 bases and J by 3 bases, with 17 bases between the two germline ends. The CDR3 has 14 residues. Germline CDR1 DFQATT, CDR2 SNEGSKA (reference sequence). DNA for the CDR3: TGCAGTGCTCGCAAAGGGACGGCTGTCTACGAGCAGTACTTC. It yields the protein CSARKGTAVYEQYF.

J is TRBJ1-5 and V is TRBV6-6; D call uncertain. Germline V gene data show CDR1 as MNHNY and CDR2 as SVGAGI (reference sequence). With 7 bases removed from V and 4 bases from J, the gap between germline ends came to 11 bases. The CDR3 is made up of 13 amino acids. CDR3: CASTMDGNQPQHF. The CDR3 nucleotides are TGTGCCAGCACGATGGACGGGAATCAGCCCCAGCATTTT.

This clonotype was seen only once. This chain links TRBV15 with TRBJ1-6, with D possibly being TRBD1 (6 bases). V lost 0 bases, J lost 7 bases, and 13 bases lay in between. The CDR3 extends over 16 amino acids. Germline CDR1 LNHNV, CDR2 YYDKDF (reference sequence). The DNA of the CDR3 is TGTGCCACCAGCAGAGATTATGGGACATGGAATTCACCCCTCCACTTT. Amino acid sequence: CATSRDYGTWNSPLHF.

This clonotype came up a few times. Being one base from a much bigger clone, this may be a read error. This rearrangement joins TRBV12-3 or TRBV12-4 to TRBJ2-1, with D perhaps matching TRBD1 or TRBD2 (5 bases each). Judging by the DNA end, TRBJ2-7 fits better; the J call may be wrong. CDR3 length: 15 residues. This chain's CDR3 is CASSLLRDRGNEQYF. The CDR3 nucleotides are TGTGCCAGCAGTCTCCTCCGGGACCGAGGAAATGAGCAGTACTTC.